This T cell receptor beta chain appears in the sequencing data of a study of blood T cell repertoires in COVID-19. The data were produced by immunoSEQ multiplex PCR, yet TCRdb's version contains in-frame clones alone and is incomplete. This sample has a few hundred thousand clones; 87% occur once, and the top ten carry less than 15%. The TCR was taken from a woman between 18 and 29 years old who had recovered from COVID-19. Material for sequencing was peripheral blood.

The CDR3 sequence: CASIDPGGQGAYEQFF. The CDR3 DNA follows: TGTGCCAGCATAGACCCAGGGGGACAGGGGGCGTATGAGCAGTTCTTC. The chain links TRBV2 to TRBJ2-1, with 12 bases aligning to TRBD1. From germline, CDR1 is SNHLY and CDR2 FYNNEI. The junction had 12 bases not matched to a gene; V was cut back by 7 bases and J by 8 bases. The CDR3 consists of 16 residues.